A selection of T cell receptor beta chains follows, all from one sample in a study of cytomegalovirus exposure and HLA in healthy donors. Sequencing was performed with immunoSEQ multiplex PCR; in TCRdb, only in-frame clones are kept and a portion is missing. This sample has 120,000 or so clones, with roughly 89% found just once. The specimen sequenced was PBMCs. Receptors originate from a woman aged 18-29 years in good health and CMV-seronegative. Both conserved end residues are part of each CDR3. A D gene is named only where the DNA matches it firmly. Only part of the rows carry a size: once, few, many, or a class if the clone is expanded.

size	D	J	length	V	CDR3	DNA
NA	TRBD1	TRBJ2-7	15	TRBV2	CATLNRQGAPVEQYF	TGTGCCACCCTAAACCGACAGGGGGCGCCGGTCGAGCAGTACTTC
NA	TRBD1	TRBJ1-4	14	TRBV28	CASRLDRGDEKLFF	TGTGCCAGCAGACTGGACAGGGGGGATGAAAAACTGTTTTTT
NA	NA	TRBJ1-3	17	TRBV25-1	CASSERPTSLSGNTIYF	TGTGCCAGCAGTGAGCGTCCGACATCCCTCTCTGGAAACACCATATATTTT
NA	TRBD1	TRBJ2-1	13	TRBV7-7	CASSPRTGNEQFF	TGTGCCAGCAGCCCGAGGACAGGGAATGAGCAGTTCTTC
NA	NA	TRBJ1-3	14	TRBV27	CASGATGSGNTIYF	TGTGCCAGCGGGGCGACCGGCTCTGGAAACACCATATATTTT
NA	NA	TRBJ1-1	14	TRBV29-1	CSVSVGGSSTEAFF	TGCAGCGTGTCCGTCGGGGGTTCGAGCACTGAAGCTTTCTTT
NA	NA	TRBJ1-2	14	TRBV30	CAWSRGELNYGYTF	TGTGCCTGGAGCCGGGGGGAACTAAACTATGGCTACACCTTC
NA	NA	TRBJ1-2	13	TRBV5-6	CASSLEAGSGYTF	TGTGCCAGCAGCTTGGAAGCAGGCTCGGGCTACACCTTC
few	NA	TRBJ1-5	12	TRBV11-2	CASSLVDQPQHF	TGTGCCAGCAGCTTAGTAGATCAGCCCCAGCATTTT
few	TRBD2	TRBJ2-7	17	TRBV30	CAWSEILLAPGAYEQYF	TGTGCCTGGAGTGAAATTTTACTAGCGCCGGGGGCCTACGAGCAGTACTTC
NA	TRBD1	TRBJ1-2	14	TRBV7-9	CASSSETGYYGYTF	TGTGCCAGCAGCTCCGAGACAGGGTACTATGGCTACACCTTC
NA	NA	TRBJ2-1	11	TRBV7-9	CASQASNEQFF	TGTGCCAGCCAGGCGAGCAATGAGCAGTTCTTC
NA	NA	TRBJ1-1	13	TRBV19	CASSISVNTEAFF	TGTGCCAGTAGTATATCTGTGAACACTGAAGCTTTCTTT
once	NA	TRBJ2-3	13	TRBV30	CAWGWGDTDTQYF	TGTGCCTGGGGTTGGGGGGACACAGATACGCAGTATTTT
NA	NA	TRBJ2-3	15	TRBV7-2	CASSSQGLSTDTQYF	TGTGCTAGCAGCTCGCAGGGACTTAGCACAGATACGCAGTATTTT
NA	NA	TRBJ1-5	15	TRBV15	CATSRGTVSNQPQHF	TGTGCCACCAGCCGGGGGACCGTTAGCAATCAGCCCCAGCATTTT
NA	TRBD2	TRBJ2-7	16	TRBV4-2	CASSQDGGGTTYEQYF	TGTGCCAGCAGCCAAGATGGGGGAGGGACTACCTACGAGCAGTACTTC
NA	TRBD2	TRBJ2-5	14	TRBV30	CAWSSGTPPETQYF	TGTGCCTGGAGTAGCGGGACTCCCCCCGAGACCCAGTACTTC
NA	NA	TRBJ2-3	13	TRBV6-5	CASGGGHTDTQYF	TGTGCCAGCGGTGGGGGACACACAGATACGCAGTATTTT
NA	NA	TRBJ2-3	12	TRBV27	CASAVYSGTQYF	TGTGCCAGCGCGGTCTACTCGGGTACGCAGTATTTT
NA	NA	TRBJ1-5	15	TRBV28	CASIGALYSNQPQHF	TGTGCCAGCATAGGAGCCTTATATAGCAATCAGCCCCAGCATTTT
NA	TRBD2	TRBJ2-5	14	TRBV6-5	CASSGGLFQETQYF	TGTGCCAGCAGCGGGGGACTATTCCAAGAGACCCAGTACTTC
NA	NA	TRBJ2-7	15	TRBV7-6	CASSPYSSFSYEQYF	TGTGCCAGCAGCCCCTACAGTTCTTTCTCCTACGAGCAGTACTTC
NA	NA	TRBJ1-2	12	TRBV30	CALRQNLYGYTF	TGTGCCCTTAGACAGAACCTATATGGCTACACCTTC
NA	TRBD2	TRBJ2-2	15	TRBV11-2	CASSLIAGVDGELFF	TGTGCCAGCAGCTTGATAGCGGGGGTGGACGGGGAGCTGTTTTTT
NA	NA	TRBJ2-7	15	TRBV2	CASSLRSSLTSEQYF	TGTGCCAGCAGCCTCAGGTCGTCCCTTACCTCCGAGCAGTACTTC
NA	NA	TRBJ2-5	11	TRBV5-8	CAREDQETQYF	TGTGCCAGGGAGGACCAAGAGACCCAGTACTTC
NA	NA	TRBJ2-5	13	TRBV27	CASSLNYGETQYF	TGTGCCAGCAGTTTAAATTACGGGGAGACCCAGTACTTC
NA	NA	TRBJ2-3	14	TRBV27	CASSSRSSTDTQYF	TGTGCCAGCAGTTCCCGGTCTAGCACAGATACGCAGTATTTT
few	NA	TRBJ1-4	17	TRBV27	CASSLETLTEANEKLFF	TGTGCCAGCAGCCTGGAAACCTTAACAGAAGCTAATGAAAAACTGTTTTTT
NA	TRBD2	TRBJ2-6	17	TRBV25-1	CASLGLAVHSGANVLTF	TGTGCCAGCCTCGGACTAGCGGTGCACTCTGGGGCCAACGTCCTGACTTTC
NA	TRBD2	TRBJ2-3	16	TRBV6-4	CASSVLAGGSTDTQYF	TGTGCCAGCAGTGTACTAGCGGGGGGGAGCACAGATACGCAGTATTTT
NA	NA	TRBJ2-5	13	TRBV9	CASSVASQETQYF	TGTGCCAGCAGCGTAGCATCCCAAGAGACCCAGTACTTC
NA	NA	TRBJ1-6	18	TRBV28	CASSLTGYPSSYNSPLHF	TGTGCCAGCAGCCTTACAGGGTACCCTAGCTCCTATAATTCACCCCTCCACTTT
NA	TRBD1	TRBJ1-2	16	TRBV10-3	CAIKGGTGSPNYGYTF	TGTGCCATTAAGGGGGGGACAGGGAGTCCTAACTATGGCTACACCTTC
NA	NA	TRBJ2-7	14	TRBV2	CASERSSTAAEQYF	TGTGCCAGCGAAAGATCTTCAACAGCGGCCGAGCAGTACTTC
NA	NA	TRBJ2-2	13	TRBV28	CASFRQNTGELFF	TGTGCCAGCTTCAGGCAGAACACCGGGGAGCTGTTTTTT
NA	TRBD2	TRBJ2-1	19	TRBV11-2	CASSALGWTSGRSYNEQFF	TGTGCCAGCAGCGCACTTGGATGGACTAGCGGGAGGTCCTACAATGAGCAGTTCTTC
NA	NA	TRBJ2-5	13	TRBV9	CASSVSETRTQYF	TGTGCCAGCAGCGTATCAGAAACTAGGACCCAGTACTTC
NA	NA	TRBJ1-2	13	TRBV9	CASTGPGIYGYTF	TGTGCCAGCACCGGCCCGGGAATCTATGGCTACACCTTC